The sequence of this T cell receptor (beta chain) was determined in a study of PD-1 blockade in classical Hodgkin lymphoma. Each of the patients experienced relapse following autologous stem cell transplantation, and their brentuximab vedotin exposure differed. Whole-study results and caveats: It was reported that newly diagnosed patients had less baseline TCR diversity than healthy donors. Whatever underlies the repertoire differences (possibly disease activity or prior therapy) remains undefined.

Some clones are missing from TCRdb's copy, which holds only in-frame ones; the method was immunoSEQ multiplex PCR. Of 20,000 to 30,000 clones listed, just over 85% are singletons. The CDR3 spans 18 residues. Trimming removed 2 bases from V and 4 bases from J, with 21 bases in between. Germline CDR1 is SGHDN and CDR2 is FVKESK. Turning to this clone: Its matching antigen is unknown.

The TCR comes from a human donor with classical Hodgkin lymphoma. This specimen was peripheral blood mononuclear cells (PBMCs), taken at baseline. The chain carries TRBV14 and TRBJ2-1, with D uncertain. The CDR3 region is CASSQFGPDTELYNEQFF. The CDR3 DNA reads as TGTGCCAGCAGCCAATTCGGGCCGGATACCGAATTATACAATGAGCAGTTCTTC. Looking up the rest from reference TRBV14 and TRBJ2-1 gives the full variable domain: EAGVTQFPSHSVIEKGQTVTLRCDPISGHDNLYWYRRVMGKEIKFLLHFVKESKQDESGMPNNRFLAERTGGTYSTLKVQPAELEDSGVYFCASSQFGPDTELYNEQFFGPGTRLTVL.